This record concerns one T cell receptor (beta chain) sequence. Its antigen is undetermined. The sample comes from a study of OX40 agonist ivuxolimab in advanced cancers. Libraries were prepared by immunoSEQ multiplex PCR; TCRdb keeps only in-frame clonotypes and omits some of them. The sample has 55,000 to 65,000 clones; less than 95% are singletons. Study-level points and caveats: In CD8+ T cells, expanded clones were on average more numerous than in CD4+.

The germline V gene encodes CDR1 SNHLY and CDR2 FYNNEI. V shed 5 bases, J shed 5 bases, and the junction held 2 bases outside the gene matches. The CDR3 loop spans 13 amino acids. The chain is built from TRBV2 and TRBJ1-2; 10 bases are a match to TRBD1. This receptor was taken from an adult with an advanced solid tumor such as melanoma, head and neck, liver or kidney cancer. The specimen was CD4+ or CD8+ T cells sorted from blood, collected in a trial of the OX40 agonist ivuxolimab. This chain's CDR3 is CASSPGQGYGYTF. For the CDR3, the DNA is TGTGCCAGCAGTCCGGGACAGGGGTATGGCTACACCTTC.